The next 21 T cell receptor beta chains were all read from a single sample in a study of blood T cell repertoires in COVID-19. Sequencing used immunoSEQ multiplex PCR; TCRdb keeps in-frame clones, though not all of them. The data contain under 300,000 clones, 85% to 90% of them singletons. Sequencing input: peripheral blood. The receptors derive from a woman under 40 with COVID-19, enrolled during active disease.

V gene TRBV11-2 combines with J gene TRBJ2-7, with D perhaps matching TRBD2 (6 bases). V dropped 5 bases and J dropped 11 bases, with 22 bases sitting between them. Germline CDR1 and CDR2: SGHAT and FQNNGV. The CDR3 is 14 residues long. The CDR3 loop reads CASSPGKFFPGEYF. In DNA, the CDR3 is TGTGCCAGCAGCCCGGGTAAATTTTTCCCGGGGGAGTACTTC.

The rearrangement uses TRBV27 and TRBJ2-7; weak D call: TRBD1 (6 bases). Trimming cost V 5 bases and J 5 bases, with 10 bases left between them. Germline V gives CDR1 MNHEY, CDR2 SMNVEV (reference sequence). The CDR3 is 12 residues long. This CDR3 reads CASSTGSHEQYF. For the CDR3, the DNA is TGTGCCAGCAGTACAGGGTCCCACGAGCAGTACTTC.

This chain uses TRBV28 with TRBJ1-2; TRBD1 matches at 12 bases. The CDR3 runs to 17 residues. In germline, CDR1 is MDHEN, CDR2 SYDVKM. The V segment lost 3 bases and the J segment 6 bases; nucleotides outside the gene matches: 11. The CDR3 sequence is CASSFRGQGARVHGYTF. CDR3 in DNA: TGTGCCAGCAGTTTCCGGGGACAGGGGGCGAGGGTCCATGGCTACACCTTC.

The chain employs TRBV2 and TRBJ1-2, with 7 bases matching TRBD1. The V and J ends lost 7 bases and 5 bases, in that order; junction bases with no gene match: 7. The germline gives CDR1 SNHLY, CDR2 FYNNEI. The CDR3 is 13 amino acids. The CDR3 loop reads CASTPTGSYGYTF. The DNA for the CDR3 is TGTGCCAGCACCCCGACAGGGAGTTATGGCTACACCTTC.

In this sample, this clone turned up once. The chain combines TRBV10-3 with TRBJ1-2; 7 bases agree with TRBD1. Trimming removed 8 bases from V and 4 bases from J; junction bases left unmatched: 4. The V gene's germline CDR1 is ENHRY and CDR2 SYGVKD. The CDR3 is 12 residues long. In DNA, the CDR3 is TGTGCCATCCGACAGGGCCCCTATGGCTACACCTTC. Encoded protein: CAIRQGPYGYTF.

This chain uses TRBV18 with TRBJ1-2; 8 bases are a match to TRBD1. V shed 5 bases, J shed 7 bases, and the junction held 6 bases outside the gene matches. CDR1 is KGHSH and CDR2 is LQKENI in the germline V gene. CDR3 length equals 13 residues. Here the CDR3 reads CASSGTGLFGYTF. The CDR3, as DNA: TGTGCCAGCTCAGGGACAGGTCTATTTGGCTACACCTTC.

The chain is built from TRBV5-5 and TRBJ2-7; no definite D call. CDR1 is SGHKS, CDR2 YYEKEE, per germline (reference sequence). Trimming stripped 4 bases from V and 1 base from J, with 24 bases between. The CDR3 sequence is 18 residues long. The CDR3 DNA is TGTGCCAGCAGCCCGGCGGTGGCAATGACGGTTCGGTCCTACGAGCAGTACTTC. The encoded protein is CASSPAVAMTVRSYEQYF.

V gene TRBV5-1 combines with J gene TRBJ2-3, with 15 bases that match TRBD2. Germline V CDR1 and CDR2: SGHRS, YFSETQ. V was clipped by 3 bases and J by 4 bases; unmatched bases: 3. The CDR3 runs to 16 residues. CDR3 amino acids: CASSSGLAGGPDTQYF. CDR3 coding DNA: TGCGCCAGCAGCTCCGGACTAGCGGGGGGGCCAGATACGCAGTATTTT.

This chain connects TRBV27 to TRBJ2-1; a weak D match, TRBD1 (6 bases). Germline CDR1 reads MNHEY; CDR2 reads SMNVEV (reference sequence). V lost 8 bases, J lost 0 bases, and 17 bases lay in between. The CDR3 spans 16 residues. The CDR3 protein is CASRTRGSNSYNEQFF. Written as DNA, the CDR3 is TGTGCCAGCCGAACGAGGGGGAGCAACTCCTACAATGAGCAGTTCTTC.

CDR3 sequence: CASSFSSNQPQHF. The DNA for the CDR3 is TGTGCCAGCAGCTTCTCGAGCAATCAGCCCCAGCATTTT. The V and J genes are TRBV11-2 and TRBJ1-5, with no clear D. V was pared by 3 bases and J by 1 base, with 4 bases between. The CDR3 contains 13 residues. Germline CDR1 SGHAT, CDR2 FQNNGV.

In its sample, this clone was seen once. The CDR3 nucleotides are TGTGCCAGCAGTGAACGCCCAGGGGCACATGAAAAACTGTTTTTT. Its protein is CASSERPGAHEKLFF. This rearrangement joins TRBV6-1 to TRBJ1-4; tentatively, D is TRBD1 (6 bases). The germline CDR1 and CDR2 sequences are MNHNS and SASEGT. The V and J ends lost 2 bases and 6 bases respectively, with 13 bases between them. The CDR3 covers 15 residues.

The V gene is TRBV6-5, the J gene TRBJ2-1; D may be TRBD2 (6 bases). Trimming took off 0 bases at V and 9 bases at J, with 12 bases between the two ends. The CDR3 spans 14 residues. Germline-derived CDR1 and CDR2 are MNHEY and SVGAGI. The DNA for the CDR3 is TGTGCCAGCAGTTACTCTTCCGGGGGAGGTGAGCAGTTCTTC. Translating gives CASSYSSGGGEQFF.

The gene calls are TRBV18 and TRBJ2-7; D gene uncertain. The V gene's germline CDR1 is KGHSH and CDR2 LQKENI. The V end lost 6 bases, the J end lost 1 base, and 7 bases lay between the germline ends. CDR3 length equals 12 residues. The CDR3 here is CASSQQSYEQYF. CDR3 DNA sequence: TGTGCCAGCTCCCAACAGTCCTACGAGCAGTACTTC.

J is TRBJ2-7 and V is TRBV28; tentative D call: TRBD2 (5 bases). The germline V and J ends were trimmed by 2 bases and 7 bases, with 15 bases remaining between them. The CDR3 length is 14 residues. Per germline, CDR1 MDHEN and CDR2 SYDVKM. The CDR3 DNA sequence: TGTGCCAGCAGTTTAGTAAGGGCCCGCGGGGAGCAGTACTTC. It yields the protein CASSLVRARGEQYF.

The J gene is TRBJ1-1, the V gene TRBV7-9, with TRBD1 as a possible D gene (5 bases). Germline V gene sequence: CDR1 SEHNR, CDR2 FQNEAQ (reference sequence). The CDR3 runs to 15 residues. Between the trimmed V and J ends, which lost 5 bases and 1 base, there was a span of 14 bases. This CDR3 reads CASSPLTVTNTEAFF. The CDR3 DNA follows: TGTGCCAGCAGCCCACTGACAGTTACGAACACTGAAGCTTTCTTT.

This CDR3 reads CASSQDTQGRGYTF. Here the CDR3 DNA reads TGCGCCAGCAGCCAAGATACCCAGGGTCGGGGCTACACCTTC. This chain joins TRBV4-1 and TRBJ1-2, with a weak D call TRBD1 (5 bases). Trimming left V 0 bases short and J 8 bases short, with 13 bases between. CDR3 length equals 14 residues. Germline V gene lookup returns CDR1 MGHRA and CDR2 YSYEKL.

The chain joins TRBV5-1 to TRBJ2-7, with TRBD1 matching over 8 bases. The V gene's germline CDR1 is SGHRS and CDR2 YFSETQ. The V segment lost 0 bases and the J segment 5 bases; nucleotides outside the gene matches: 4. This CDR3 spans 14 amino acids. In nucleotides, the CDR3 is TGCGCCAGCAGCTTGGAGCTACAGGGGGACGAGCAGTACTTC. Protein sequence: CASSLELQGDEQYF.

V usage is TRBV5-1 and J usage is TRBJ2-7; possibly TRBD1 for D (6 bases). CDR1 is SGHRS and CDR2 is YFSETQ in the germline V gene. V lost 0 bases to trimming and J lost 2 bases, with 12 bases between them. The CDR3 has 15 amino acids. The CDR3 loop is CASSLAQGQTYEQYF. In nucleotides, the CDR3 is TGCGCCAGCAGCTTGGCCCAGGGGCAGACCTACGAGCAGTACTTC.

The chain carries TRBV7-8 and TRBJ1-6; D remains ambiguous. This CDR3 region has 12 residues. V was cut by 3 bases and J by 10 bases, with 7 bases left in between. Germline CDR1 SGHVS, CDR2 FQNEAQ. CDR3: CASSLGESPLHF. The CDR3, as DNA: TGTGCCAGCAGCTTGGGAGAGTCACCCCTCCACTTT.

The chain is built from TRBV28 and TRBJ1-6, with TRBD1 matching 7 bases. V lost 4 bases to trimming and J lost 9 bases; unmatched junction nucleotides: 18. Germline lookup yields CDR1 MDHEN and CDR2 SYDVKM. This CDR3 contains 18 residues. CDR3 in DNA: TGTGCCAGCAGTTCCTCTGACAGGGATCGTCCGGAGCCTTCACCCCTCCACTTT. Translated: CASSSSDRDRPEPSPLHF. Looking up the rest from reference TRBV28 and TRBJ1-6 gives the full variable domain: DVKVTQSSRYLVKRTGEKVFLECVQDMDHENMFWYRQDPGLGLRLIYFSYDVKMKEKGDIPEGYSVSREKKERFSLILESASTNQTSMYLCASSSSDRDRPEPSPLHFGNGTRLTVT.

The chain employs TRBV3-1 (or the pseudogene TRBV3-2) and TRBJ1-2; D call uncertain. Germline V gene lookup returns CDR1 LGHDT and CDR2 YNNKEL (reference sequence). The CDR3 has 12 amino acids. V gave up 10 bases and J gave up 4 bases, with 13 bases separating them. CDR3: CATFRVFYGYTF. DNA for the CDR3: TGTGCCACCTTCCGGGTTTTCTATGGCTACACCTTC.